This TCR beta chain was obtained from a study of T-cell memory formation after mild COVID-19. TCRdb reprocessed the 5' RACE reads with MiXCR, giving one entry per CDR3 protein. Found here are around 300,000 distinct CDR3 sequences, roughly 13% of them singletons; the top ten hold 22%. This clonotype showed up just a few times. V trimming: 6 bases; J trimming: 4 bases; junction bases outside the gene matches: 9. This CDR3 contains 15 residues. CDR1 is SGHTA and CDR2 is FQGTGA in the germline V gene. J is TRBJ1-1 and V is TRBV7-3, with 9 bases matching TRBD1. This clonotype originated in a man between 18 and 35 years old who had mild COVID-19 (a few samples of this study predate the infection). Cell type and time point are not known. The sample taken for sequencing was PBMCs or a T cell subset sorted from them (not recorded which). CDR3 loop: CASSMTGGGSTEAFF. The CDR3 DNA reads as TGTGCCAGCAGTATGACAGGGGGTGGTAGCACTGAAGCTTTCTTT.